This entry lists 29 T cell receptor beta chains sequenced from one sample in a study of spatial heterogeneity in lung cancer. Study conclusions and caveats: Tumor mutation counts were tracked by expanded intratumoral alpha and beta TCR counts.

These receptors' antigens are unknown. MiXCR, run by TCRdb on the 5' RACE reads, gives a single entry per CDR3 protein. This sample yields 6,000 to 7,500 distinct CDR3 sequences, of which 1% to 1.5% are seen a single time; 8% to 10% belongs to the top ten. The time point denotes: sample taken at primary tumor resection. Sequencing was performed on lung tumor tissue, taken at surgery. The receptors were sampled from a male donor with early-stage non-small cell lung cancer.

At least ten counts were recorded for this clonotype. The gene calls are TRBV5-6 and TRBJ1-1; D gene uncertain. Trimming took off 0 bases at V and 1 base at J, with 7 bases between the two ends. CDR3 size: 14 residues. CDR1 SGHDT and CDR2 YYEEEE come from the germline V gene. This CDR3 reads CASSLGPKNTEAFF. CDR3 in DNA: TGTGCCAGCAGCTTGGGACCGAAGAACACTGAAGCTTTCTTT. The full variable domain, in which reference TRBV5-6 and TRBJ1-1 provide the parts outside the CDR3, is DAGVTQSPTHLIKTRGQQVTLRCSPKSGHDTVSWYQQALGQGPQFIFQYYEEEERQRGNFPDRFSGHQFPNYSSELNVNALLLGDSALYLCASSLGPKNTEAFFGQGTRLTVV.

The table lists this clonotype with many counts. The chain couples TRBV7-6 to TRBJ2-7; TRBD1 agrees at 7 bases. The CDR3 contains 14 residues. V gave up 0 bases and J gave up 3 bases; unmatched junction bases: 2. Germline V gene sequence: CDR1 SGHVS, CDR2 FNYEAQ. The CDR3 bases are TGTGCCAGCAGCTTAGCAGCAGGGGGCTACGAGCAGTACTTC. Amino acids: CASSLAAGGYEQYF.

This clonotype has a count of ten or more. V is TRBV19 and J is TRBJ2-2, with D possibly matching TRBD1 (5 bases). The CDR3 sequence is 15 residues long. V lost 1 base and J 3 bases, leaving 9 bases between the germline ends. Germline-derived CDR1 and CDR2 are LNHDA and SQIVND (reference sequence). CDR3 DNA: TGTGCCAGTAGTATAGGTTCCAGGGACACCGGGGAGCTGTTTTTT. Protein sequence: CASSIGSRDTGELFF.

This clonotype was counted at least ten times. This chain uses TRBV29-1 with TRBJ2-1; 13 nucleotides align to TRBD2. J lost 4 bases, V lost 6 bases, and 6 bases had no gene match. This CDR3 has 15 residues. Germline CDR1 SQVTM, CDR2 ANQGSEA. CDR3 sequence reads: CSVRLAGGHYNEQFF. CDR3 sequence (DNA): TGCAGCGTCCGACTAGCGGGGGGTCATTACAATGAGCAGTTCTTC.

This clonotype is labeled as medium-sized. Here the CDR3 DNA reads TGTGCCAGCAGCGAGGGACAGGTGCTTCAAGAGACCCAGTACTTC. This encodes CASSEGQVLQETQYF. The chain couples TRBV9 to TRBJ2-5; 8 nucleotides line up with TRBD1. Germline assignment: CDR1 SGDLS and CDR2 YYNGEE. CDR3 size: 15 residues. V trimming: 3 bases; J trimming: 2 bases; junction bases outside the gene matches: 6.

This clonotype is medium-sized (0.01 to 0.1%) in the sample. The V and J genes are TRBV6-2 or TRBV6-3 and TRBJ1-5; maybe TRBD1 (5 bases). V shed 1 base and J shed 6 bases, with 16 bases lying between them. In germline, CDR1 is MNHEY, CDR2 SVGEGT. CDR3 length: 16 residues. The CDR3 loop reads CASSYWTPGAVQPQHF. For the CDR3, the DNA is TGTGCCAGCAGTTACTGGACACCCGGAGCTGTTCAGCCCCAGCATTTT.

This clonotype is labeled as medium-sized. The genes are TRBV5-1 and TRBJ2-5, with D possibly called TRBD1 or TRBD2 (5 bases each). V was shortened by 4 bases and J by 4 bases, with 17 bases between the two germline ends. Per germline, CDR1 SGHRS and CDR2 YFSETQ. The CDR3 has 15 amino acids. The CDR3 DNA reads TGCGCCAGCAGCCCTGGGGACCCTTTGGGAGAGACCCAGTACTTC. The encoded protein is CASSPGDPLGETQYF. Supplemented by reference TRBV5-1 and TRBJ2-5, the full variable domain reads KAGVTQTPRYLIKTRGQQVTLSCSPISGHRSVSWYQQTPGQGLQFLFEYFSETQRNKGNFPGRFSGRQFSNSRSEMNVSTLELGDSALYLCASSPGDPLGETQYFGPGTRLLVL.

This clonotype counts as medium-sized. J is TRBJ2-1 and V is TRBV2, with D maybe TRBD2 (6 bases). Trimming removed 5 bases at V and 4 bases at J, with 9 bases between. Germline V lookup: CDR1 SNHLY, CDR2 FYNNEI. This CDR3 is built from 13 residues. The DNA of the CDR3 is TGTGCCAGCAGTCCCGGGACTTACAATGAGCAGTTCTTC. Amino acids: CASSPGTYNEQFF.

This clonotype appeared many times. The J gene is TRBJ2-2, the V gene TRBV24-1, with a possible D match to TRBD1 (6 bases). The CDR3 extends over 15 amino acids. V was cut by 1 base and J by 4 bases, with 9 bases left in between. In germline, CDR1 is KGHDR, CDR2 SFDVKD. CDR3 in amino acids: CATSDFDRITGELFF. As DNA, the CDR3 is TGTGCCACCAGTGATTTTGACAGGATCACCGGGGAGCTGTTTTTT.

To note about this clonotype: This could be a read error, since a much larger clone is one nucleotide away. The genes are TRBV7-8 and TRBJ2-3; D is uncertain. This CDR3 is built from 12 residues. The V end lost 5 bases, the J end lost 4 bases, and 7 bases lay between the germline ends. Per germline, CDR1 SGHVS and CDR2 FQNEAQ. CDR3 nucleotide sequence: TGTGCCAGCAGCCCCTGCGCAGATACGCAGTATTTT. Protein: CASSPCADTQYF.

There are many counts of this clonotype. The V call is TRBV7-2, the J call TRBJ2-7; D is undetermined. This CDR3 has 14 residues. In germline, CDR1 is SGHTA, CDR2 FQGNSA. The V gene lost 3 bases and the J gene lost 5 bases, with 14 bases spanning the gap. As DNA, the CDR3 is TGTGCCAGCAGCTTGCAGACCCTCTTGAACGAGCAGTACTTC. Encoded protein: CASSLQTLLNEQYF.

This clonotype was observed many times. V usage is TRBV20-1 and J usage is TRBJ2-7, with D possibly matching TRBD2 (6 bases). V lost 2 bases and J lost 7, with 9 bases in between. The CDR3 runs to 11 residues. From germline, CDR1 is DFQATT and CDR2 SNEGSKA (reference sequence). In DNA form, the CDR3 reads TGCAGTGCTAGATCCGGGGGAGAGCAGTACTTC. Translating gives CSARSGGEQYF.

This clonotype appeared many times. This chain links TRBV5-4 with TRBJ1-1, with D uncertain. From germline, CDR1 is SGHNT and CDR2 YYREEE (reference sequence). The CDR3 contains 12 residues. With 2 bases removed from V and 8 bases from J, the gap between germline ends came to 10 bases. CDR3 sequence reads: CASSFGGLEAFF. DNA for the CDR3: TGTGCCAGCAGCTTTGGTGGATTGGAAGCTTTCTTT.

By proportion, this clonotype is medium-sized (0.01 to 0.1%). CDR3 DNA: TGTGCCAGCAGTTACTCGGTACTCCTGGGCTCTGGGGCCAACGTCCTGACTTTC. This encodes CASSYSVLLGSGANVLTF. V gene TRBV6-5 combines with J gene TRBJ2-6; D remains unclear. The CDR3 consists of 18 residues. V lost 0 bases and J lost 0, with 12 bases in between. CDR1 and CDR2 from the germline V gene are MNHEY and SVGAGI.

Only a few counts were recorded for this clonotype. This may arise from a read error, as a much more abundant clone is one base away. The chain carries TRBV6-1 and TRBJ1-2; D gene unclear. The ends were cut back, 4 bases at V and 2 bases at J, with 11 bases in the middle. The CDR3 spans 14 residues. Germline loops: CDR1 MNHNS, CDR2 SASEGT. Here the CDR3 reads CASSAPGRNYGYTF. In DNA form, the CDR3 reads TGTGCCAGCAGTGCCCCGGGAAGAAACTATGGCTACACCTTC.

This clonotype appeared many times. A much larger clone differs from this one at a single base, so this may be a read error. The rearrangement joins TRBV10-1 to TRBJ1-6; D remains unclear. The CDR3 covers 13 residues. Trimming removed 6 bases from V and 6 bases from J, with 9 bases in between. Per the germline V gene, CDR1 is WNHNN and CDR2 is SYGVQD (reference sequence). Here the CDR3 DNA reads TGCGCCAGCAGAGAGACCTGTAATTCACCCCTCCACTTT. Translating gives CASRETCNSPLHF.

This clonotype was detected ten times or more. This chain links TRBV6-1 with TRBJ2-2, with D possibly matching TRBD2 (6 bases). Trimming removed 3 bases at V and 6 bases at J, with 11 bases between. Germline V gene lookup returns CDR1 MNHNS and CDR2 SASEGT. The CDR3 spans 14 residues. Here the CDR3 reads CASSEPTSPGELFF. CDR3 bases: TGTGCCAGCAGTGAGCCTACTAGCCCCGGGGAGCTGTTTTTT.

The sample holds many counts of this clonotype. The chain employs TRBV5-4 and TRBJ2-2; weak D call: TRBD1 (5 bases). This CDR3 is built from 15 residues. V was clipped by 2 bases and J by 0 bases, with 8 bases between them. The germline V gene encodes CDR1 SGHNT and CDR2 YYREEE (reference sequence). CDR3 sequence reads: CASSLQETNTGELFF. CDR3 nucleotide sequence: TGTGCCAGCAGCTTACAGGAAACGAACACCGGGGAGCTGTTTTTT. The whole variable domain, remainder taken from reference TRBV5-4 and TRBJ2-2, is ETGVTQSPTHLIKTRGQQVTLRCSSQSGHNTVSWYQQALGQGPQFIFQYYREEENGRGNFPPRFSGLQFPNYSSELNVNALELDDSALYLCASSLQETNTGELFFGEGSRLTVL.

This clonotype was seen repeatedly, ten times or more. V usage is TRBV5-1 and J usage is TRBJ2-2, with D uncertain. V lost 0 bases, J lost 1 base, and 7 bases lay in between. Looked up from germline, CDR1 is SGHRS and CDR2 is YFSETQ. The CDR3 consists of 15 residues. CDR3 residues: CASSLAARNTGELFF. In DNA, the CDR3 is TGCGCCAGCAGCTTGGCTGCTAGGAACACCGGGGAGCTGTTTTTT.

This clonotype has at least ten counts. V and J are TRBV2 and TRBJ2-1, with TRBD2 matching 12 bases. In germline, CDR1 is SNHLY, CDR2 FYNNEI. V trimming: 11 bases; J trimming: 4 bases; junction bases outside the gene matches: 6. The CDR3 is made up of 14 amino acids. CDR3: CAGRTSGEYNEQFF. CDR3 DNA sequence: TGTGCCGGGAGGACTAGCGGGGAATACAATGAGCAGTTCTTC.

This clonotype is medium-sized within its sample. The DNA for the CDR3 is TGTGCCAGCATGAGGGGTCACTACGAGCAGTACTTC. This translates into CASMRGHYEQYF. The rearrangement uses TRBV6-2 or TRBV6-3 and TRBJ2-7; TRBD1 or TRBD2 may be the D gene (5 bases each). V was clipped by 7 bases and J by 3 bases, with 10 bases between them. The germline CDR1 and CDR2 sequences are MNHEY and SVGEGT. The CDR3 consists of 12 residues.

This clonotype was seen at least ten times. The V call is TRBV7-2, the J call TRBJ2-7; D is perhaps TRBD1 (5 bases). Trimming shortened V by 2 bases and J by 2 bases, and 10 bases separated the two germline ends. Germline V gene sequence: CDR1 SGHTA, CDR2 FQGNSA. CDR3 length: 14 residues. Written as DNA, the CDR3 is TGTGCCAGCAGCTTACAGGGTATCGCCTACGAGCAGTACTTC. It codes for CASSLQGIAYEQYF.

This clonotype was observed at least ten times. The genes are TRBV19 and TRBJ2-1, with D perhaps TRBD1 or TRBD2 (5 bases each). The CDR3 sequence is 17 residues long. Trimming pared 1 base from V and 5 bases from J, leaving 18 bases between. Germline CDR1 LNHDA, CDR2 SQIVND (reference sequence). CDR3 sequence reads: CASSIGGGPSRNNEQFF. As DNA, the CDR3 is TGTGCCAGTAGTATAGGGGGCGGGCCCTCGAGGAACAATGAGCAGTTCTTC.

This clonotype was observed many times. Here the CDR3 reads CASSLGLGRDEQYF. CDR3 DNA sequence: TGTGCCAGCAGCTTGGGGCTGGGGAGGGACGAGCAGTACTTC. V and J are TRBV13 and TRBJ2-7; 7 nucleotides match TRBD2. The CDR3 totals 14 residues. V lost 3 bases to trimming and J lost 5 bases; unmatched junction nucleotides: 7. Looked up from germline, CDR1 is PRHDT and CDR2 is FYEKMQ (reference sequence).

This clonotype is medium-sized within its sample. The chain employs TRBV2 and TRBJ1-6, with unresolved D. There are 15 residues in the CDR3. The germline V gene encodes CDR1 SNHLY and CDR2 FYNNEI. The V gene lost 6 bases and the J gene lost 4 bases, with 13 bases spanning the gap. This CDR3 is CASSPRTGYNSPLHF. The CDR3 nucleotides are TGTGCCAGCAGCCCTCGGACCGGTTATAATTCACCCCTCCACTTT.

There are many counts of this clonotype. The chain recombines TRBV4-2 with TRBJ2-1, with D possibly being TRBD2 (6 bases). The CDR3 spans 16 residues. Germline assignment: CDR1 LGHNA and CDR2 YNFKEQ. V lost 0 bases and J 0 bases, leaving 9 bases between the germline ends. The CDR3 here is CASSQEEGSSYNEQFF. In DNA form, the CDR3 reads TGTGCCAGCAGCCAAGAGGAGGGTAGCTCCTACAATGAGCAGTTCTTC.

This clonotype rates as medium-sized. The J gene is TRBJ1-5, the V gene TRBV7-8; D not certain. Germline V gives CDR1 SGHVS, CDR2 FQNEAQ. The V and J ends lost 2 bases and 0 bases respectively, with 8 bases between them. The CDR3 length is 15 residues. The CDR3 DNA follows: TGTGCCAGCAGCTTAACACAGAATAGCAATCAGCCCCAGCATTTT. As protein: CASSLTQNSNQPQHF.

There are many counts of this clonotype. The chain couples TRBV9 to TRBJ1-3; D gene unclear. The V end was cut by 1 base, the J end by 0 bases, with 2 bases between. There are 13 residues in the CDR3. The V gene's germline CDR1 is SGDLS and CDR2 YYNGEE. CDR3 sequence (DNA): TGTGCCAGCAGCGTACGCTCTGGAAACACCATATATTTT. Its protein is CASSVRSGNTIYF.

This clonotype occurred many times. V usage is TRBV6-5 and J usage is TRBJ1-5, with D tentatively TRBD1 (5 bases). Trimming took off 0 bases at V and 6 bases at J, with 6 bases between the two ends. CDR3 size: 13 residues. Germline V gene sequence: CDR1 MNHEY, CDR2 SVGAGI. CDR3 residues: CASSYSGTQPQHF. CDR3 nucleotides: TGTGCCAGCAGTTACTCAGGGACTCAGCCCCAGCATTTT.